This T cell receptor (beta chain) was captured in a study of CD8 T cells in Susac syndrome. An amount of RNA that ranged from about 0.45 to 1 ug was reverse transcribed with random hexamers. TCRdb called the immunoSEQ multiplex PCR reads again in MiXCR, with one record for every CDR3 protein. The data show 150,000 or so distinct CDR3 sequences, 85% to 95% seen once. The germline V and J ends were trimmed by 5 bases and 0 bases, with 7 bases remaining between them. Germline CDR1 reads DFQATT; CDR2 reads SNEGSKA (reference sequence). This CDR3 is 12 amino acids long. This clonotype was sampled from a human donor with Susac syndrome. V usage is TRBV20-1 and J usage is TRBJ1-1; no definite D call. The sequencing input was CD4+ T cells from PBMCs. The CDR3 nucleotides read TGCAGTGCTTGGAGGCTGAACACTGAAGCTTTCTTT. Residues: CSAWRLNTEAFF.